Here is one TCR beta chain with its context. These data are taken from a study of blood T cell repertoires in COVID-19. The method was immunoSEQ multiplex PCR; TCRdb's version includes in-frame clones alone and lacks a portion of them. The sample has fewer than 250,000 clones; approximately 80% are singletons. The germline gives CDR1 SGHRS, CDR2 YFSETQ. Deletions cut 0 bases from V and 4 bases from J, with 7 bases between. The CDR3 runs 13 residues. This chain uses TRBV5-1 with TRBJ1-2; the D is unclear. The clonotype originates from a woman older than 75 with COVID-19, enrolled during active disease. The specimen was peripheral blood. This CDR3 is CASSLDGFYGYTF. CDR3 nucleotide sequence: TGCGCCAGCAGCTTGGACGGGTTCTATGGCTACACCTTC.